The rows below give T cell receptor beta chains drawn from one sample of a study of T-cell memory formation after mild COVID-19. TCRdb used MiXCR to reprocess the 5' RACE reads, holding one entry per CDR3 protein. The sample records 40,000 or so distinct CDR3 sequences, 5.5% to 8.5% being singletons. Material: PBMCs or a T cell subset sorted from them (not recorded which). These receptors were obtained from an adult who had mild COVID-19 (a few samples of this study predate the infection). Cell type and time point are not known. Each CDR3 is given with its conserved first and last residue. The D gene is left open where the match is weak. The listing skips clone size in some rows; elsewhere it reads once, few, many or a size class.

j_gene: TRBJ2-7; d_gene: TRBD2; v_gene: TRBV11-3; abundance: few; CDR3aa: CASSHRTSGAYEQYF; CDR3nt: TGTGCCAGCAGCCATAGGACTAGCGGGGCCTACGAGCAGTACTTC
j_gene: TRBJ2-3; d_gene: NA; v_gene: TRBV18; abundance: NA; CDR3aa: CASSRSLDTQYF; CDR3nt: TGTGCCAGCTCACGATCGTTGGATACGCAGTATTTT
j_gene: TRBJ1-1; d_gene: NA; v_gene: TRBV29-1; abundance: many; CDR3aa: CSASAPGANTEAFF; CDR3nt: TGCAGCGCCTCGGCGCCAGGGGCGAACACTGAAGCTTTCTTT
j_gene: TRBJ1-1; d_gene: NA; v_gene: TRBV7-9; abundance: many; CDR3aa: CASSFPEGEAFF; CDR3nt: TGTGCCAGCAGCTTCCCAGAGGGTGAAGCTTTCTTT
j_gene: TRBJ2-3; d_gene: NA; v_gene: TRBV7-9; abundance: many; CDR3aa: CASSRRGTPSTDTQYF; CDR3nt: TGTGCCAGCAGCCGCCGGGGGACCCCTAGCACAGATACGCAGTATTTT
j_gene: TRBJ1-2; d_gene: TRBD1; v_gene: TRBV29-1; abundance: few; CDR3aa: CSVEWRGQGSGYTF; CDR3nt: TGCAGCGTTGAATGGCGGGGACAGGGAAGTGGCTACACCTTC
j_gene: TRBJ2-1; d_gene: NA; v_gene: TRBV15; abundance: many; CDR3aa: CATSRDSFGYNEQFF; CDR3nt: TGTGCCACCAGCAGAGATAGTTTCGGCTACAATGAGCAGTTCTTC
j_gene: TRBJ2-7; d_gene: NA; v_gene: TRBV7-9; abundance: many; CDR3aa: CASSLDPPSYEQYF; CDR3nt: TGTGCCAGCAGCTTAGACCCTCCCTCCTACGAGCAGTACTTC
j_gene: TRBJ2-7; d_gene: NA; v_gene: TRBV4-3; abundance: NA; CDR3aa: CASSQEYSGTYEQYF; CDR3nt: TGCGCCAGCAGCCAAGAGTACTCAGGGACCTACGAGCAGTACTTC
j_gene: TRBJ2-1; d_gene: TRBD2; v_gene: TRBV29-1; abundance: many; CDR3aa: CSVSSGTRNEQFF; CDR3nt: TGCAGCGTCTCTAGCGGGACGAGGAATGAGCAGTTCTTC
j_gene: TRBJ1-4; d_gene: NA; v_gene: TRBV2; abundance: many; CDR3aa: CASSEGWVPDGEKLFF; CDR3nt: TGTGCCAGCAGTGAAGGCTGGGTTCCTGACGGCGAAAAACTGTTTTTT
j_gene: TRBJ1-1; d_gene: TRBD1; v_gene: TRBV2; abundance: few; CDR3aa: CAGRQPGQIITEAFF; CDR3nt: TGTGCCGGACGTCAACCGGGACAGATTATAACTGAAGCTTTCTTT